One sample yielded the 3 T cell receptor beta chains listed below, sequenced in a study of Ad26.COV2.S vaccination and SARS-CoV-2 variants. TCRdb's table, derived via immunoSEQ multiplex PCR, lists solely in-frame clones and lacks some. The sample carries about 400,000 clones, 92% recorded once. As for treatment: some 19 received Ad26.COV2.S at low or high dose, single or two shots; about 5 received placebo; per-sample allocation not given. Each sample was drawn 63 days after the first injection (of vaccine or placebo). The input for sequencing was peripheral blood, taken in a trial of Ad26.COV2.S vaccine versus placebo. The receptors come from a person aged 18 to 59 who received the Ad26.COV2.S COVID-19 vaccine or a placebo.

As to this clone: One base away lies a much larger clone, so this may be a sequencing read error. Other DNA sequences in this sample translate to the same CDR3. The CDR3 here is CASSVGGDTEAFF. The CDR3 DNA reads as TGTGCCAGCAGCGTAGGGGGGGACACTGAAGCTTTCTTT. The chain couples TRBV9 to TRBJ1-1, with D possibly TRBD1 on 5 matching bases. Germline V gene sequence: CDR1 SGDLS, CDR2 YYNGEE. The CDR3 is 13 amino acids. Trimming left V 0 bases short and J 3 bases short, with 6 bases between.

This clone was counted once. CDR3 in DNA: TGCGCCAGCAGCCAGCCCTTTACTGTCTCAGATACGCAGTATTTT. It is translated as CASSQPFTVSDTQYF. V usage is TRBV5-1 and J usage is TRBJ2-3; D is uncertain. The CDR3 consists of 15 residues. CDR1 and CDR2 (germline): SGHRS, YFSETQ. The germline V and J ends were trimmed by 4 bases and 4 bases, with 16 bases remaining between them.

The CDR3 loop reads CASRRDFTDTQYF. CDR3 DNA sequence: TGTGCCAGCAGAAGGGACTTCACAGATACGCAGTATTTT. J is TRBJ2-3 and V is TRBV6-5; a weak D match, TRBD2 (6 bases). Per the germline V gene, CDR1 is MNHEY and CDR2 is SVGAGI. This CDR3 comprises 13 residues. The V and J ends lost 6 bases and 2 bases respectively, with 9 bases between them.